These 5 T cell receptor beta chains share one sample of origin, sequenced in a study of blood T cells in healthy people across ages (dated by TCRdb to about 2015). Library method: 5' RACE. The sample was run on an Illumina HiSeq 2500. A second PCR of roughly 7 to 12 cycles was run with a J-beta primer mix and a sample-barcoded 5' primer. TCRdb trimmed the raw reads at Q25, called clones with MiXCR and kept productive beta chains. Each CDR3 protein appears once, grouped with its most common genes and DNA. Within this sample are more than 650,000 distinct CDR3 sequences, with about 24% of them counted one time only. Together, the top ten hold about 22% of the sample. The material sequenced was blood. These receptors were collected from a man aged 70-80 years in good health.

This clonotype came up a few times. The V and J genes are TRBV5-1 and TRBJ1-2; D gene uncertain. Germline lookup yields CDR1 SGHRS and CDR2 YFSETQ. Trimming took 0 bases from V and 4 from J, leaving 10 bases between them. The CDR3 spans 14 residues. CDR3 coding DNA: TGCGCCAGCAGCTTGGAATTCGAGAGCTATGGCTACACCTTC. Translation: CASSLEFESYGYTF.

The V and J genes are TRBV6-5 and TRBJ1-4, with D maybe TRBD1 (5 bases). Trimming pared 6 bases from V and 3 bases from J, leaving 14 bases between. CDR3 length: 15 amino acids. CDR1 and CDR2 (germline): MNHEY, SVGAGI. The CDR3 reads CASRDLTDSNEKLFF. The DNA for the CDR3 is TGTGCCAGCAGAGACCTGACAGACTCTAATGAAAAACTGTTTTTT.

This sequence joins TRBV2 and TRBJ1-1; D is ambiguous. The ends were cut back, 7 bases at V and 0 bases at J, with 15 bases in the middle. CDR1 is SNHLY and CDR2 is FYNNEI in the germline V gene. The CDR3 contains 15 residues. The CDR3 coding sequence is TGTGCCAGCATCAGATATGCGACACTGAACACTGAAGCTTTCTTT. This gives the protein CASIRYATLNTEAFF. The entire variable domain, with the rest obtained from reference TRBV2 and TRBJ1-1, is as follows: EPEVTQTPSHQVTQMGQEVILRCVPISNHLYFYWYRQILGQKVEFLVSFYNNEISEKSEIFDDQFSVERPDGSNFTLKIRSTKLEDSAMYFCASIRYATLNTEAFFGQGTRLTVV.

The chain links TRBV6-4 to TRBJ2-3, with 12 bases identical to TRBD2. Germline loops: CDR1 MRHNA, CDR2 SNTAGT. The CDR3 sequence is 16 residues long. Trimming took 4 bases from V and 5 from J; bases not matched to a gene: 7. The CDR3 reads CASSAVLAGGLDTQYF. The CDR3 bases are TGTGCCAGCAGTGCCGTACTAGCGGGAGGTTTAGATACGCAGTATTTT.

J is TRBJ2-1 and V is TRBV5-1; D call uncertain. Deletions cut 3 bases from V and 10 bases from J, with 8 bases between. CDR1 is SGHRS and CDR2 is YFSETQ in the germline V gene. The CDR3 length is 11 residues. The CDR3 loop reads CASSSQMEQFF. The CDR3 DNA sequence: TGCGCCAGCAGCTCTCAGATGGAGCAGTTCTTC. The entire variable domain, with the rest obtained from reference TRBV5-1 and TRBJ2-1, is as follows: KAGVTQTPRYLIKTRGQQVTLSCSPISGHRSVSWYQQTPGQGLQFLFEYFSETQRNKGNFPGRFSGRQFSNSRSEMNVSTLELGDSALYLCASSSQMEQFFGPGTRLTVL.